The 20 T cell receptor beta chains below were found in one sample sequenced in a study of T-cell reconstitution after alpha-beta-depleted transplantation in children. A library of TCRbeta sequences, prepared with unique molecular identifiers, was generated. TCRdb itself ran the PCR reads through MiXCR, one entry per CDR3 protein. The repertoire consists of over 150,000 distinct CDR3 sequences, with approximately 7% occurring once and the leading ten covering approximately 6%. The sequenced sample was PBMCs, obtained before TCRalphabeta/CD19-depleted stem cell transplant. These receptors were taken from a boy aged 2-9 years with acute lymphoblastic leukemia, due to receive a stem cell transplant.

This chain joins TRBV4-3 and TRBJ1-1; D is undetermined. The V end lost 0 bases, the J end lost 1 base, and 9 bases lay between the germline ends. The CDR3 has 15 amino acids. Looked up from germline, CDR1 is LGHNA and CDR2 is YSLEER. The CDR3, as DNA: TGCGCCAGCAGCCAAGATCCAGGCTGGAACACTGAAGCTTTCTTT. This codes for CASSQDPGWNTEAFF.

This clonotype was seen at least ten times. The chain recombines TRBV5-1 with TRBJ1-1; a possible D gene is TRBD1 (6 bases). V shed 0 bases and J shed 1 base, with 10 bases lying between them. Germline CDR1 reads SGHRS; CDR2 reads YFSETQ. The CDR3 consists of 15 residues. The CDR3 region is CASSLAGQANTEAFF. CDR3 nucleotides: TGCGCCAGCAGCTTGGCGGGACAAGCGAACACTGAAGCTTTCTTT. The whole variable domain, remainder taken from reference TRBV5-1 and TRBJ1-1, is KAGVTQTPRYLIKTRGQQVTLSCSPISGHRSVSWYQQTPGQGLQFLFEYFSETQRNKGNFPGRFSGRQFSNSRSEMNVSTLELGDSALYLCASSLAGQANTEAFFGQGTRLTVV.

Of note for this clonotype: A read error is possible here, since a much larger clone lies one base away. This chain links TRBV4-1 with TRBJ1-2; weak D call: TRBD1 (5 bases). Germline values: CDR1 MGHRA, CDR2 YSYEKL. This CDR3 contains 14 residues. V lost 6 bases, J lost 3 bases, and 14 bases lay in between. CDR3 DNA sequence: TGCGCCAGCAGGCGGGACGGGGCATACTATGGCTACACCTTC. Translated, it gives CASRRDGAYYGYTF.

This sequence joins TRBV6-2 or TRBV6-3 and TRBJ2-1; tentative D call: TRBD1 (5 bases). Trimming cost V 7 bases and J 6 bases, with 13 bases left between them. Germline V gene data show CDR1 as MNHEY and CDR2 as SVGEGT. This CDR3 has 13 amino acids. The CDR3 protein is CASTHGALNEQFF. The CDR3 nucleotides read TGTGCCAGCACCCATGGGGCCCTCAATGAGCAGTTCTTC.

The chain employs TRBV5-1 and TRBJ2-5; D unclear. V was trimmed by 3 bases and J by 5 bases, leaving 14 bases between them. CDR1 is SGHRS and CDR2 is YFSETQ in the germline V gene. The CDR3 length is 14 residues. The CDR3 DNA follows: TGCGCCAGCAGCTACCCACAAGGTCGGGAGACCCAGTACTTC. Its translation is CASSYPQGRETQYF.

This clonotype was seen many times. The V and J genes are TRBV28 and TRBJ2-1; D possibly uses TRBD1 or TRBD2 (5 bases each). This CDR3 region has 18 residues. The V and J ends lost 2 bases and 0 bases respectively, with 17 bases between them. CDR1 MDHEN and CDR2 SYDVKM come from the germline V gene. The CDR3 DNA sequence: TGTGCCAGCAGTTTAGGGGGTTCAGGGTTCCTCTCCTACAATGAGCAGTTCTTC. Translated, it gives CASSLGGSGFLSYNEQFF.

The chain links TRBV7-9 to TRBJ2-5; D might be TRBD2 (6 bases). CDR1 and CDR2 (germline): SEHNR, FQNEAQ (reference sequence). The CDR3 runs to 15 residues. Trimming cost V 10 bases and J 5 bases, with 23 bases left between them. The chain's CDR3 is CATSPGTQSRETQYF. Here the CDR3 DNA reads TGTGCCACCTCGCCGGGGACTCAATCAAGGGAGACCCAGTACTTC.

This clonotype occurred many times. The chain joins TRBV20-1 to TRBJ1-1; D not certain. This CDR3 contains 12 residues. The V end lost 1 base, the J end lost 4 bases, and 7 bases lay between the germline ends. Germline V gene lookup returns CDR1 DFQATT and CDR2 SNEGSKA (reference sequence). CDR3 sequence reads: CSARGTLTEAFF. The CDR3 DNA reads as TGCAGTGCTAGAGGAACGCTCACTGAAGCTTTCTTT.

This clonotype was observed at least ten times. V gene TRBV29-1 combines with J gene TRBJ2-7; no clear D gene. Germline CDR1 SQVTM, CDR2 ANQGSEA. V was cut by 6 bases and J by 0 bases, with 12 bases left in between. There are 13 residues in the CDR3. CDR3 sequence reads: CSVKGRTSYEQYF. The CDR3, as DNA: TGCAGCGTCAAAGGACGAACCTCCTACGAGCAGTACTTC.

J is TRBJ2-3 and V is TRBV7-2; D may be TRBD2 (6 bases). CDR3 length equals 16 residues. V was clipped by 2 bases and J by 1 base, with 13 bases between them. Germline CDR1 and CDR2: SGHTA and FQGNSA. The CDR3 DNA reads TGTGCCAGCAGCTTATGGGGGGTAGCCGGCACAGATACGCAGTATTTT. Amino acids: CASSLWGVAGTDTQYF.

This clonotype was seen ten or more times. The rearrangement uses TRBV7-2 and TRBJ1-3; D gene uncertain. V lost 11 bases, J lost 8 bases, and 22 bases lay in between. The CDR3 is 14 residues long. The germline V gene encodes CDR1 SGHTA and CDR2 FQGNSA. CDR3 loop: CASSRAGGEDTIYF. The DNA of the CDR3 is TGTGCCTCCAGCAGAGCGGGAGGAGAGGACACCATATATTTT.

This clonotype was observed at least ten times. The gene calls are TRBV28 and TRBJ2-7; 10 bases map to TRBD2. Germline trimming cut 2 bases from V and 5 bases from J; bases unmatched to any gene: 6. There are 15 residues in the CDR3. Germline CDR1 is MDHEN and CDR2 is SYDVKM. The CDR3 DNA is TGTGCCAGCAGTTTACGAGCGGGAGGGCTCGACGAGCAGTACTTC. Translation: CASSLRAGGLDEQYF.

This chain links TRBV5-1 with TRBJ1-6; 9 bases agree with TRBD1. Germline lookup yields CDR1 SGHRS and CDR2 YFSETQ. The CDR3 extends over 15 amino acids. V dropped 4 bases and J dropped 7; count of bases not matched to a gene: 6. CDR3 loop: CASSPGQGGNSPLHF. Written as DNA, the CDR3 is TGCGCCAGCAGCCCGGGACAGGGAGGCAATTCACCCCTCCACTTT.

This clonotype was recorded many times. This chain links TRBV7-2 with TRBJ1-4; the D is unclear. From germline, CDR1 is SGHTA and CDR2 FQGNSA. The V gene lost 4 bases and the J gene lost 8 bases, with 14 bases spanning the gap. The CDR3 covers 14 residues. The CDR3: CASSSRVFGEKLFF. In nucleotides, the CDR3 is TGTGCCAGCAGCTCGAGGGTGTTCGGGGAAAAACTGTTTTTT.

The gene calls are TRBV7-9 and TRBJ2-7, with 13 bases lining up with TRBD2. CDR1 is SEHNR, CDR2 FQNEAQ, per germline (reference sequence). The CDR3 has 16 residues. V was pared by 5 bases and J by 4 bases, with 8 bases of the junction left unmatched. CDR3 bases: TGTGCCAGCAGCCTGGAGGGACTAGCGGGGCGGTACGAGCAGTACTTC. This gives the protein CASSLEGLAGRYEQYF.

This clonotype came up a few times. V gene TRBV7-9 combines with J gene TRBJ1-5, with D tentatively TRBD1 (5 bases). V was cut by 0 bases and J by 5 bases, with 14 bases left in between. Per the germline V gene, CDR1 is SEHNR and CDR2 is FQNEAQ (reference sequence). CDR3 size: 16 residues. The CDR3 nucleotides are TGTGCCAGCAGCTTAGCGGGGGGAAGGGTGTATCAGCCCCAGCATTTT. The encoded protein is CASSLAGGRVYQPQHF. Using reference TRBV7-9 and TRBJ1-5 for the parts outside the CDR3, the full variable domain is DTGVSQNPRHKITKRGQNVTFRCDPISEHNRLYWYRQTLGQGPEFLTYFQNEAQLEKSRLLSDRFSAERPKGSFSTLEIQRTEQGDSAMYLCASSLAGGRVYQPQHFGDGTRLSIL.

This clonotype showed up many times. CDR3 sequence reads: CASSLVRQQGADTEAFF. In DNA form, the CDR3 reads TGCGCCAGCAGCTTGGTCCGACAACAGGGGGCGGACACTGAAGCTTTCTTT. The chain combines TRBV5-1 with TRBJ1-1, with 9 bases lining up with TRBD1. Germline assignment: CDR1 SGHRS and CDR2 YFSETQ. CDR3 size: 17 residues. The V gene end was trimmed by 0 bases and the J gene end by 3 bases; junction bases not matched to a gene: 9.

The chain joins TRBV7-2 to TRBJ2-2, with 7 bases matching TRBD2. CDR3 size: 18 residues. J lost 4 bases, V lost 5 bases, and 16 bases had no gene match. CDR1 and CDR2 from the germline V gene are SGHTA and FQGNSA. The chain's CDR3 is CASSNRDYSTQGTGELFF. CDR3 sequence (DNA): TGTGCCAGCAGCAACCGGGACTATAGCACTCAGGGCACCGGGGAGCTGTTTTTT. Drawing the rest from reference TRBV7-2 and TRBJ2-2, the complete variable domain is GAGVSQSPSNKVTEKGKDVELRCDPISGHTALYWYRQSLGQGLEFLIYFQGNSAPDKSGLPSDRFSAERTGGSVSTLTIQRTQQEDSAVYLCASSNRDYSTQGTGELFFGEGSRLTVL.

This clonotype showed up many times. This sequence joins TRBV27 and TRBJ2-2, with D tentatively TRBD1 (8 bases). The CDR3 contains 16 residues. Trimming stripped 6 bases from V and 4 bases from J, with 18 bases between. Germline V lookup: CDR1 MNHEY, CDR2 SMNVEV (reference sequence). CDR3 in amino acids: CASRPTQGGATGELFF. The CDR3 region has the DNA TGTGCCAGCAGACCCACACAGGGGGGGGCCACCGGGGAGCTGTTTTTT.

Many counts were recorded for this clonotype. The chain recombines TRBV6-2 or TRBV6-3 with TRBJ2-4; 9 bases match TRBD2. Germline V gives CDR1 MNHEY, CDR2 SVGEGT. The CDR3 runs 13 residues. The V and J ends lost 2 bases and 11 bases, in that order; junction bases with no gene match: 4. In DNA, the CDR3 is TGTGCCAGCAGTTACGCTAGCGGGAAGGTTCAGTACTTC. The encoded protein is CASSYASGKVQYF.